This T cell receptor (beta chain) was sequenced for a study of cytomegalovirus exposure and HLA in healthy donors. The ends were cut back, 2 bases at V and 9 bases at J, with 19 bases in the middle. Germline CDR1 and CDR2: SGDLS and YYNGEE. There are 15 residues in the CDR3. Regarding the study as a whole: Trimming of TCR beta V- and J-genes showed a link, identified in a later analysis, to a missense DCLRE1C variant. In a later analysis, HLA-C alleles had the fewest associated TCRs, DRB1 alleles the most. Among donors in an Asian-associated ancestry cluster, a later analysis reportedly found fewer N-insertions than the approximately 670-donor mean. Judged likely to be a sequencing artifact was a cluster of highly shared sequence variants.

Primers: 60 Vbeta forward and 13 Jbeta reverse. Measured with immunoSEQ multiplex PCR; TCRdb has only the in-frame clones, and not every one. The repertoire holds about 80,000 clones, with less than 80% as singletons. Points on this clone: Its antigen remains unidentified.

The sample taken for sequencing was PBMCs. The V and J genes are TRBV9 and TRBJ2-3; a weak D match, TRBD2 (6 bases). The TCR comes from a woman in her 50s in good health and CMV-seropositive. The CDR3 spells CASSVAGRGQGTQYF. Written as DNA, the CDR3 is TGTGCCAGCAGCGTGGCGGGGCGAGGCCAAGGCACGCAGTATTTT. Looking up the rest from reference TRBV9 and TRBJ2-3 gives the full variable domain: DSGVTQTPKHLITATGQRVTLRCSPRSGDLSVYWYQQSLDQGLQFLIQYYNGEERAKGNILERFSAQQFPDLHSELNLSSLELGDSALYFCASSVAGRGQGTQYFGPGTRLTVL.